This is a list of T cell receptor beta chains from one sample in a study of blood T cell repertoires in COVID-19. This table comes from immunoSEQ multiplex PCR, and its TCRdb copy is limited to in-frame clones, with some not included. The sample carries 250,000 to 300,000 clones, 85% to 90% recorded once. The sample comprised peripheral blood. All receptors come from a man aged 18 to 30 with active or convalescent COVID-19. Each CDR3 is given with its conserved first and last residue. The order of the fields is clone size, J gene, V gene, D gene, CDR3 length, CDR3 DNA, CDR3 protein. A D gene is named only where the DNA matches it firmly. Not every row has a clone size; where given, it reads once, few, many or a size class.

clone size: NA
J gene: TRBJ2-4
V gene: TRBV6-7
D gene: TRBD2
CDR3 length: 19
CDR3 DNA: TGTGCCAGCAGTTACTCGACTAGCGGGAAAATCCTAGCCAAAAACATTCAGTACTTC
CDR3 protein: CASSYSTSGKILAKNIQYF

clone size: NA
J gene: TRBJ2-3
V gene: TRBV18
D gene: NA
CDR3 length: 13
CDR3 DNA: TGTGCCAGCTCACCCCGTAGCCCAGATACGCAGTATTTT
CDR3 protein: CASSPRSPDTQYF

clone size: NA
J gene: TRBJ1-2
V gene: TRBV6-1
D gene: NA
CDR3 length: 17
CDR3 DNA: TGTGCCAGCAGTGCCCCTCTCCACGCCCAGTCTGGCTATGGCTACACCTTC
CDR3 protein: CASSAPLHAQSGYGYTF

clone size: NA
J gene: TRBJ1-5
V gene: TRBV6-5
D gene: TRBD1
CDR3 length: 14
CDR3 DNA: TGTGCCAGCAGTCGGACAGGGAGCTATCAGCCCCAGCATTTT
CDR3 protein: CASSRTGSYQPQHF

clone size: NA
J gene: TRBJ1-2
V gene: TRBV3-1/TRBV3-2
D gene: TRBD1
CDR3 length: 18
CDR3 DNA: TGTGCCAGCAGCCAAGTCCCAAAACCCCTGACAGGGCATTATGGCTACACCTTC
CDR3 protein: CASSQVPKPLTGHYGYTF

clone size: NA
J gene: TRBJ1-6
V gene: TRBV25-1
D gene: NA
CDR3 length: 15
CDR3 DNA: TGTGCCAGCAGTACAATCGGGGCCTATAATTCACCCCTCCACTTT
CDR3 protein: CASSTIGAYNSPLHF

clone size: NA
J gene: TRBJ2-7
V gene: TRBV27
D gene: NA
CDR3 length: 12
CDR3 DNA: TGTGCCAGCATTGCCCCCGGAGGCGAGCAGTACTTC
CDR3 protein: CASIAPGGEQYF

clone size: NA
J gene: TRBJ1-2
V gene: TRBV15
D gene: NA
CDR3 length: 14
CDR3 DNA: TGTGCCACCAGCAGAGATCGGACAGATTATGGCTACACCTTC
CDR3 protein: CATSRDRTDYGYTF

clone size: NA
J gene: TRBJ1-4
V gene: TRBV18
D gene: TRBD1
CDR3 length: 16
CDR3 DNA: TGTGCCAGCTCGCAGGACAGGGGTGCAACTAATGAAAAACTGTTTTTT
CDR3 protein: CASSQDRGATNEKLFF

clone size: NA
J gene: TRBJ1-6
V gene: TRBV5-4
D gene: NA
CDR3 length: 12
CDR3 DNA: TGTGCCAGCAGTCTGGACACATCACCCCTCCACTTT
CDR3 protein: CASSLDTSPLHF

clone size: NA
J gene: TRBJ1-2
V gene: TRBV30
D gene: TRBD1
CDR3 length: 13
CDR3 DNA: TGTGCCTCCAAGGGACAGACTTTCTATGGCTACACCTTC
CDR3 protein: CASKGQTFYGYTF

clone size: NA
J gene: TRBJ1-1
V gene: TRBV15
D gene: NA
CDR3 length: 15
CDR3 DNA: TGTGCCACCAGCAGAGCGTTTAGGAGGACCACTGAAGCTTTCTTT
CDR3 protein: CATSRAFRRTTEAFF

clone size: once
J gene: TRBJ2-5
V gene: TRBV11-2
D gene: TRBD1
CDR3 length: 14
CDR3 DNA: TGTGCCAGCAGCCCGGACAGGGCAGGGGAGACCCAGTACTTC
CDR3 protein: CASSPDRAGETQYF

clone size: NA
J gene: TRBJ1-1
V gene: TRBV6-7
D gene: NA
CDR3 length: 14
CDR3 DNA: TGTGCCAGCAGTTACTCCGGACAGTTCCCCAAAGCTTTCTTT
CDR3 protein: CASSYSGQFPKAFF

clone size: few
J gene: TRBJ1-1
V gene: TRBV3-1/TRBV3-2
D gene: NA
CDR3 length: 13
CDR3 DNA: TGTGCCAGCAGCCAAGATACGAGATCCGAAGCTTTCTTT
CDR3 protein: CASSQDTRSEAFF

clone size: once
J gene: TRBJ1-4
V gene: TRBV15
D gene: NA
CDR3 length: 16
CDR3 DNA: TGTGCCACCAAGCAGGGTACACAAGGAGGGTACGAAAAACTGTTTTTT
CDR3 protein: CATKQGTQGGYEKLFF

clone size: NA
J gene: TRBJ2-1
V gene: TRBV6-1
D gene: NA
CDR3 length: 13
CDR3 DNA: TGTGCCAGCAGTGAGAGGGCGGGTAATGAGCAGTTCTTC
CDR3 protein: CASSERAGNEQFF

clone size: NA
J gene: TRBJ1-5
V gene: TRBV4-1
D gene: TRBD1
CDR3 length: 16
CDR3 DNA: TGCGCCAGCAGCCAAGATTTCGGGGACAGATATCAGCCCCAGCATTTT
CDR3 protein: CASSQDFGDRYQPQHF

clone size: NA
J gene: TRBJ2-7
V gene: TRBV27
D gene: TRBD2
CDR3 length: 15
CDR3 DNA: TGTGCCAGCAGCCCCCTCGGGGACTACTCCTACGAGCAGTACTTC
CDR3 protein: CASSPLGDYSYEQYF

clone size: once
J gene: TRBJ2-5
V gene: TRBV2
D gene: TRBD2
CDR3 length: 15
CDR3 DNA: TGTGCCAGCAGTGAAATACTAGGGGAGGGAGAGACCCAGTACTTC
CDR3 protein: CASSEILGEGETQYF

clone size: NA
J gene: TRBJ2-7
V gene: TRBV14
D gene: NA
CDR3 length: 15
CDR3 DNA: TGTGCCAGCAGCCAAGAGGCAGGGCTTACCTACGAGCAGTACTTC
CDR3 protein: CASSQEAGLTYEQYF

clone size: many
J gene: TRBJ1-4
V gene: TRBV5-1
D gene: TRBD1
CDR3 length: 13
CDR3 DNA: TGCGCCAGCAGCTTCACAGGGGAAGAAAAACTGTTTTTT
CDR3 protein: CASSFTGEEKLFF

clone size: NA
J gene: TRBJ2-5
V gene: TRBV6-1
D gene: TRBD2
CDR3 length: 16
CDR3 DNA: TGTGCCAGCAGTGACGCAGCGGGGGGCCTTCAAGAGACCCAGTACTTC
CDR3 protein: CASSDAAGGLQETQYF

clone size: NA
J gene: TRBJ1-2
V gene: TRBV10-3
D gene: NA
CDR3 length: 14
CDR3 DNA: TGTGCCATCAGTGAGTCGGGCAGGGATCTTGGCTACACCTTC
CDR3 protein: CAISESGRDLGYTF

clone size: NA
J gene: TRBJ1-2
V gene: TRBV6-5
D gene: NA
CDR3 length: 14
CDR3 DNA: TGTGCCAGCAGTTACTCGGGACTGACCTATGGCTACACCTTC
CDR3 protein: CASSYSGLTYGYTF

clone size: once
J gene: TRBJ2-7
V gene: TRBV6-5
D gene: TRBD2
CDR3 length: 14
CDR3 DNA: TGTGCCAGCAGAGTAGCGGGGGATTCCTACGAGCAGTACTTC
CDR3 protein: CASRVAGDSYEQYF

clone size: NA
J gene: TRBJ1-1
V gene: TRBV27
D gene: NA
CDR3 length: 14
CDR3 DNA: TGTGCCAGCAGGCCAGGGGTCTTGAACACTGAAGCTTTCTTT
CDR3 protein: CASRPGVLNTEAFF

clone size: NA
J gene: TRBJ2-1
V gene: TRBV24-1
D gene: NA
CDR3 length: 11
CDR3 DNA: TGTGCCACCAGCAGGGATACTGAGCAGTTCTTC
CDR3 protein: CATSRDTEQFF

clone size: NA
J gene: TRBJ1-2
V gene: TRBV6-5
D gene: TRBD1
CDR3 length: 13
CDR3 DNA: TGTGCCAGCTCGACAGGGATTAACTATGGCTACACCTTC
CDR3 protein: CASSTGINYGYTF

clone size: NA
J gene: TRBJ1-2
V gene: TRBV6-6
D gene: TRBD1
CDR3 length: 14
CDR3 DNA: TGTGCCAGCAGGGGGACAGGGGTTAACTATGGCTACACCTTC
CDR3 protein: CASRGTGVNYGYTF

clone size: NA
J gene: TRBJ2-7
V gene: TRBV30
D gene: TRBD1
CDR3 length: 14
CDR3 DNA: TGTGCCTGGAGTGTTGGAACAGGGGCAGGGGAGCAGTACTTC
CDR3 protein: CAWSVGTGAGEQYF

clone size: NA
J gene: TRBJ2-7
V gene: TRBV5-1
D gene: TRBD1
CDR3 length: 14
CDR3 DNA: TGCGCCAGCAGCGGAATGGGACAGTCCTACGAGCAGTACTTC
CDR3 protein: CASSGMGQSYEQYF

clone size: few
J gene: TRBJ2-7
V gene: TRBV10-1
D gene: TRBD1
CDR3 length: 12
CDR3 DNA: TGCGCCAGCAGCCAGGGGGACGAAGGGCAGTACTTC
CDR3 protein: CASSQGDEGQYF

clone size: few
J gene: TRBJ1-4
V gene: TRBV2
D gene: NA
CDR3 length: 14
CDR3 DNA: TGTGCCAGCAGATCGGACGGACTTAATGAAAAACTGTTTTTT
CDR3 protein: CASRSDGLNEKLFF

clone size: NA
J gene: TRBJ2-4
V gene: TRBV19
D gene: TRBD1
CDR3 length: 19
CDR3 DNA: TGTGCCAGTAGCACCCCCGGGACAGGGGGCCCTGTAGCCAAAAACATTCAGTACTTC
CDR3 protein: CASSTPGTGGPVAKNIQYF

clone size: NA
J gene: TRBJ2-1
V gene: TRBV18
D gene: TRBD1
CDR3 length: 16
CDR3 DNA: TGTGCCAGCTCCCTCGCCCGGGACAGGGGATACAATGAGCAGTTCTTC
CDR3 protein: CASSLARDRGYNEQFF

clone size: NA
J gene: TRBJ2-3
V gene: TRBV24-1
D gene: NA
CDR3 length: 13
CDR3 DNA: TGTGCCACCAGTGACTATGACAGGAATGCGCAGTATTTT
CDR3 protein: CATSDYDRNAQYF

clone size: NA
J gene: TRBJ1-4
V gene: TRBV2
D gene: NA
CDR3 length: 15
CDR3 DNA: TGTGCCAGCAGTGGGGTCGCAAAGGGACCTCCAGGGGTGTTTTTT
CDR3 protein: CASSGVAKGPPGVFF

clone size: NA
J gene: TRBJ1-2
V gene: TRBV30
D gene: NA
CDR3 length: 13
CDR3 DNA: TGTGCCTGGAGTCACAGCGGGGCCTCTGGCTACACCTTC
CDR3 protein: CAWSHSGASGYTF

clone size: few
J gene: TRBJ2-2
V gene: TRBV29-1
D gene: NA
CDR3 length: 15
CDR3 DNA: TGCAGCGTCCCATGGGGGCCCCAGAACACCGGGGAGCTGTTTTTT
CDR3 protein: CSVPWGPQNTGELFF

clone size: few
J gene: TRBJ1-2
V gene: TRBV6-1
D gene: NA
CDR3 length: 15
CDR3 DNA: TGTGCCAGCAGTGAATCATATAAGGGGGTATATGGCTACACCTTC
CDR3 protein: CASSESYKGVYGYTF

clone size: NA
J gene: TRBJ2-4
V gene: TRBV5-6
D gene: NA
CDR3 length: 14
CDR3 DNA: TGTGCCAGCAGCTTAATCGGAGTCAAAAACATTCAGTACTTC
CDR3 protein: CASSLIGVKNIQYF

clone size: NA
J gene: TRBJ1-2
V gene: TRBV10-3
D gene: TRBD1
CDR3 length: 16
CDR3 DNA: TGTGCCATCAGTCTTACCGCGGGACAGGTTAACTATGGCTACACCTTC
CDR3 protein: CAISLTAGQVNYGYTF

clone size: NA
J gene: TRBJ2-5
V gene: TRBV13
D gene: TRBD2
CDR3 length: 15
CDR3 DNA: TGTGCCAGCAGCTCGACTAGCGGGAGTTCAGAGACCCAGTACTTC
CDR3 protein: CASSSTSGSSETQYF

clone size: NA
J gene: TRBJ1-1
V gene: TRBV11-2
D gene: NA
CDR3 length: 17
CDR3 DNA: TGTGCCAGCAGCTTAGGACTACGAAATCCGATAAACACTGAAGCTTTCTTT
CDR3 protein: CASSLGLRNPINTEAFF

clone size: NA
J gene: TRBJ1-2
V gene: TRBV27
D gene: NA
CDR3 length: 13
CDR3 DNA: TGTGCCAGCAGTTTAGGGCAGGCCGCTGGCTACACCTTC
CDR3 protein: CASSLGQAAGYTF

clone size: NA
J gene: TRBJ1-2
V gene: TRBV7-2
D gene: TRBD1
CDR3 length: 13
CDR3 DNA: TGTGCCAGCAGCTTAGACAGGGGCTATGGCTACACCTTC
CDR3 protein: CASSLDRGYGYTF

clone size: once
J gene: TRBJ2-3
V gene: TRBV11-3
D gene: NA
CDR3 length: 13
CDR3 DNA: TGTGCCAGCAGCTTAGATTACACAGATACGCAGTATTTT
CDR3 protein: CASSLDYTDTQYF

clone size: NA
J gene: TRBJ2-1
V gene: TRBV3-1/TRBV3-2
D gene: TRBD2
CDR3 length: 16
CDR3 DNA: TGTGCCAGCAGCCAAGAGACGGCTAGCGGATACAATGAGCAGTTCTTC
CDR3 protein: CASSQETASGYNEQFF

clone size: NA
J gene: TRBJ2-7
V gene: TRBV11-2
D gene: NA
CDR3 length: 10
CDR3 DNA: TGTGCCAGATTTTCATACGAGCAGTACTTC
CDR3 protein: CARFSYEQYF

clone size: NA
J gene: TRBJ2-1
V gene: TRBV7-3
D gene: TRBD2
CDR3 length: 14
CDR3 DNA: TGTGCCAGCAGCTCCGGGACTAGATACAATGAGCAGTTCTTC
CDR3 protein: CASSSGTRYNEQFF

clone size: NA
J gene: TRBJ2-3
V gene: TRBV10-2
D gene: NA
CDR3 length: 12
CDR3 DNA: TGCGCCAGCAGGGACGACAGACCCGATGAGTATTTT
CDR3 protein: CASRDDRPDEYF

clone size: NA
J gene: TRBJ1-2
V gene: TRBV6-2/TRBV6-3
D gene: NA
CDR3 length: 15
CDR3 DNA: TGTGCCAGCAGTACATACTCGGGGATTTCTAATGGCTACACCTTC
CDR3 protein: CASSTYSGISNGYTF